A single sample gave rise to the 32 T cell receptor beta chains below, sequenced in a study of technical replicates of blood from a few donors. Using immunoSEQ multiplex PCR, the repertoire was profiled, and TCRdb retains in-frame clones only, with some absent. The sample has roughly 65,000 clones; around 85% are singletons. The sequenced material came from PBMCs. The receptor source for this set is a human donor in good health. Some clones in this sample may be carry-over from other donors' samples.

The chain has TRBV7-9 and TRBJ2-3; maybe TRBD1 (6 bases). Looked up from germline, CDR1 is SEHNR and CDR2 is FQNEAQ (reference sequence). Trimming cost V 5 bases and J 1 base, with 16 bases left between them. The CDR3 sequence is 16 residues long. The CDR3 protein is CASSPQGPRGTDTQYF. CDR3 coding DNA: TGTGCCAGCAGCCCACAGGGCCCGAGGGGCACAGATACGCAGTATTTT.

CDR3 coding DNA: TGTGCCAGCAGCCGGGACAGGCCAAACACTGAAGCTTTCTTT. This gives the protein CASSRDRPNTEAFF. This chain connects TRBV6-4 to TRBJ1-1; 8 bases match TRBD1. V was pared by 6 bases and J by 2 bases, with 5 bases of the junction left unmatched. Germline V gene data show CDR1 as MRHNA and CDR2 as SNTAGT. The length of the CDR3 is 14 residues.

The chain joins TRBV4-3 to TRBJ1-2; D unresolved. The V gene lost 6 bases and the J gene lost 8 bases, with 16 bases spanning the gap. This CDR3 is built from 13 residues. The germline CDR1 and CDR2 sequences are LGHNA and YSLEER. The CDR3 DNA sequence: TGCGCCAGCAGTTTCCAATCCTTAGCGGGCTACACCTTC. This translates into CASSFQSLAGYTF.

The J gene is TRBJ1-1, the V gene TRBV11-1, with D possibly being TRBD1 (6 bases). The CDR3 is made up of 14 amino acids. V was trimmed by 2 bases and J by 4 bases, leaving 11 bases between them. Germline values: CDR1 SGHAT, CDR2 FQDESV (reference sequence). Here the CDR3 DNA reads TGTGCCAGCAGCTTACAGGGGAGCTCCACTGAAGCTTTCTTT. Translated, it gives CASSLQGSSTEAFF. Complete variable domain (other parts from reference TRBV11-1 and TRBJ1-1): EAEVAQSPRYKITEKSQAVAFWCDPISGHATLYWYRQILGQGPELLVQFQDESVVDDSQLPKDRFSAERLKGVDSTLKIQPAELGDSAMYLCASSLQGSSTEAFFGQGTRLTVV.

The chain couples TRBV15 to TRBJ2-5; 10 positions match TRBD2. Unmatched junction bases numbered 12, after V lost 1 base and J lost 4 bases. The CDR3 sequence is 18 residues long. Germline V lookup: CDR1 LNHNV, CDR2 YYDKDF (reference sequence). The CDR3 DNA is TGTGCCACCAGCAGAGGGCTCAGCGGGGGGGCCGATAGAGAGACCCAGTACTTC. Encoded protein: CATSRGLSGGADRETQYF.

The chain couples TRBV12-5 to TRBJ2-5; 16 bases line up with TRBD2. CDR3 size: 16 residues. Unmatched junction bases numbered 6, after V lost 4 bases and J lost 7 bases. Germline V gene data show CDR1 as LGHNT and CDR2 as FRNRAP. This CDR3 is CASGSGTSGGVGTQYF. CDR3 in DNA: TGTGCTAGTGGTTCCGGGACTAGCGGGGGGGTGGGGACCCAGTACTTC. Supplemented by reference TRBV12-5 and TRBJ2-5, the full variable domain reads DARVTQTPRHKVTEMGQEVTMRCQPILGHNTVFWYRQTMMQGLELLAYFRNRAPLDDSGMPKDRFSAEMPDATLATLKIQPSEPRDSAVYFCASGSGTSGGVGTQYFGPGTRLLVL.

The chain combines TRBV7-9 with TRBJ2-7; no definite D call. There are 14 residues in the CDR3. V was shortened by 2 bases and J by 6 bases, with 14 bases between the two germline ends. The germline gives CDR1 SEHNR, CDR2 FQNEAQ (reference sequence). This CDR3 reads CASSLSLTPREQYF. The CDR3 nucleotides are TGTGCCAGCAGCTTAAGCCTCACCCCTCGCGAGCAGTACTTC.

CDR3 in DNA: TGTGCCATCAGTGAAAAAGGGGCGGGACAGGCAACCCCTTATAGCAATCAGCCCCAGCATTTT. Its protein is CAISEKGAGQATPYSNQPQHF. V gene TRBV10-3 combines with J gene TRBJ1-5; 8 bases are shared with TRBD1. This CDR3 has 21 amino acids. V shed 3 bases, J shed 0 bases, and the junction held 19 bases outside the gene matches. From germline, CDR1 is ENHRY and CDR2 SYGVKD.

The gene calls are TRBV19 and TRBJ2-3, with a tentative D call TRBD2 (5 bases). V gave up 4 bases and J gave up 4 bases, with 21 bases separating them. Germline V CDR1 and CDR2: LNHDA, SQIVND (reference sequence). CDR3 length: 17 residues. The CDR3 region has the DNA TGTGCCAGTAGTACCCCCTCCAGTCCAGGTAGCGCAGATACGCAGTATTTT. Amino acids: CASSTPSSPGSADTQYF.

The chain has TRBV20-1 and TRBJ1-2, with 7 bases fitting TRBD1. This CDR3 region has 11 residues. Germline CDR1 DFQATT, CDR2 SNEGSKA (reference sequence). CDR3 protein: CRVTGNYGYTF. CDR3 DNA sequence: TGCAGGGTGACAGGGAACTATGGCTACACCTTC.

This clone was observed once. The chain has TRBV2 and TRBJ2-7, with a tentative D call TRBD2 (6 bases). Deletions cut 6 bases from V and 3 bases from J, with 15 bases between. The germline gives CDR1 SNHLY, CDR2 FYNNEI. This CDR3 region has 14 residues. The CDR3 nucleotides are TGTGCCAGCAGCCCCAATTGGGGGGACTACGAGCAGTACTTC. Translating it yields CASSPNWGDYEQYF. Variable domain in full (rest from reference TRBV2 and TRBJ2-7): EPEVTQTPSHQVTQMGQEVILRCVPISNHLYFYWYRQILGQKVEFLVSFYNNEISEKSEIFDDQFSVERPDGSNFTLKIRSTKLEDSAMYFCASSPNWGDYEQYFGPGTRLTVT.

This clone was recorded only once. The rearrangement joins TRBV10-3 to TRBJ2-3, with TRBD2 identical over 13 bases. Germline values: CDR1 ENHRY, CDR2 SYGVKD. This CDR3 contains 16 residues. Trimming removed 6 bases from V and 3 bases from J; junction bases left unmatched: 6. The CDR3 is CAIRDRTSGGTDTQYF. The CDR3 DNA sequence: TGTGCCATCAGGGACAGGACTAGCGGGGGAACAGATACGCAGTATTTT.

The chain combines TRBV6-1 with TRBJ2-2; TRBD1 matches 7 bases. The V and J ends lost 4 bases and 4 bases, in that order; junction bases with no gene match: 3. The length of the CDR3 is 14 residues. Germline CDR1 reads MNHNS; CDR2 reads SASEGT. The CDR3 loop is CASSVGQSTGELFF. In nucleotides, the CDR3 is TGTGCCAGCAGTGTGGGACAGAGCACCGGGGAGCTGTTTTTT.

Here the CDR3 reads CASSQSGGVADTQYF. The CDR3 DNA sequence: TGTGCCAGCAGCCAAAGTGGGGGCGTGGCAGATACGCAGTATTTT. This sequence joins TRBV14 and TRBJ2-3, with D possibly matching TRBD1 (6 bases). The CDR3 extends over 15 amino acids. V lost 2 bases and J 4 bases, leaving 13 bases between the germline ends. CDR1 SGHDN and CDR2 FVKESK come from the germline V gene.

The rearrangement uses TRBV5-4 and TRBJ2-1; 8 bases map to TRBD2. With V trimmed by 4 bases and J by 0 bases, 3 bases remained unmatched. Germline V gene sequence: CDR1 SGHNT, CDR2 YYREEE (reference sequence). The CDR3 is made up of 15 amino acids. The CDR3 DNA is TGTGCCAGCAGCGCGGGACTAGACTCCTACAATGAGCAGTTCTTC. Its protein product is CASSAGLDSYNEQFF.

This clone was counted a single time. V usage is TRBV6-5 and J usage is TRBJ2-7; D gene unclear. The germline CDR1 and CDR2 sequences are MNHEY and SVGAGI. The V end was cut by 5 bases, the J end by 9 bases, with 17 bases between. The CDR3 has 13 residues. For the CDR3, the DNA is TGTGCCAGCAGTCCCGAGGCTCTACGAGTGCAGTACTTC. This gives the protein CASSPEALRVQYF.

V and J are TRBV5-1 and TRBJ1-2; 10 bases are shared with TRBD1. V was clipped by 4 bases and J by 1 base; unmatched bases: 4. The CDR3 length is 15 residues. The germline V gene encodes CDR1 SGHRS and CDR2 YFSETQ. CDR3 in amino acids: CASSAGQGGNYGYTF. The CDR3 region has the DNA TGCGCCAGCAGCGCCGGACAGGGGGGTAACTATGGCTACACCTTC.

The gene calls are TRBV25-1 and TRBJ2-5; the match to TRBD2 covers 11 bases. With 4 bases clipped from V and 5 bases from J, the junction kept 6 bases outside the gene matches. Germline values: CDR1 MGHDK, CDR2 SYGVNS. This CDR3 has 15 residues. The CDR3 nucleotides read TGTGCCAGCAGTGGGACTAGCGGGTCGGGTGAGACCCAGTACTTC. This translates into CASSGTSGSGETQYF.

This clone was seen ten or more times. The chain couples TRBV4-1 to TRBJ1-1; 9 nucleotides agree with TRBD1. The germline gives CDR1 MGHRA, CDR2 YSYEKL. With V trimmed by 3 bases and J by 5 bases, 7 bases remained unmatched. The CDR3 covers 15 residues. CDR3 bases: TGCGCCAGCAGCCAGGGACAGGGATTCAAAACTGAAGCTTTCTTT. The encoded protein is CASSQGQGFKTEAFF.

The J gene is TRBJ1-2, the V gene TRBV29-1; a weak D match, TRBD1 (5 bases). This CDR3 is built from 13 residues. Germline V gives CDR1 SQVTM, CDR2 ANQGSEA. Trimming cost V 1 base and J 8 bases, with 14 bases left between them. In nucleotides, the CDR3 is TGCAGCGTTGAAGGGGGGGGGTCTGGCGGCTACACCTTC. Encoded protein: CSVEGGGSGGYTF. The full variable domain, with the rest looked up from reference TRBV29-1 and TRBJ1-2, is SAVISQKPSRDICQRGTSLTIQCQVDSQVTMMFWYRQQPGQSLTLIATANQGSEATYESGFVIDKFPISRPNLTFSTLTVSNMSPEDSSIYLCSVEGGGSGGYTFGSGTRLTVV.

This chain joins TRBV5-1 and TRBJ2-1, with D possibly being TRBD2 (5 bases). The CDR3 consists of 14 residues. V lost 4 bases to trimming and J lost 3 bases, with 11 bases between them. Germline values: CDR1 SGHRS, CDR2 YFSETQ. The CDR3 DNA reads as TGCGCCAGCAGCATGAGCGGCGGCTACAATGAGCAGTTCTTC. It encodes CASSMSGGYNEQFF. The whole variable domain, remainder taken from reference TRBV5-1 and TRBJ2-1, is KAGVTQTPRYLIKTRGQQVTLSCSPISGHRSVSWYQQTPGQGLQFLFEYFSETQRNKGNFPGRFSGRQFSNSRSEMNVSTLELGDSALYLCASSMSGGYNEQFFGPGTRLTVL.

CDR3 in DNA: TGTGCCAGCACCTTGAGACAGGTCGAGAACACTGAAGCTTTCTTT. As protein: CASTLRQVENTEAFF. This chain uses TRBV7-2 with TRBJ1-1; the D gene is possibly TRBD1 (6 bases). The germline V gene has CDR1 SGHTA and CDR2 FQGNSA. The CDR3 is made up of 15 amino acids. The V gene lost 7 bases and the J gene lost 1 base, with 16 bases spanning the gap.

This chain uses TRBV5-1 with TRBJ2-7; TRBD2 matches 8 bases. With V trimmed by 0 bases and J by 3 bases, 8 bases remained unmatched. Germline loops: CDR1 SGHRS, CDR2 YFSETQ. This CDR3 has 16 residues. The CDR3 protein is CASSLAPTSEGYEQYF. The CDR3 DNA sequence: TGCGCCAGCAGCTTGGCCCCGACTAGCGAGGGCTACGAGCAGTACTTC.

This clone was counted only a few times. This chain links TRBV10-2 with TRBJ1-1; D is possibly TRBD1 (5 bases). V shed 6 bases and J shed 2 bases, with 13 bases lying between them. The CDR3 has 14 residues. Germline V lookup: CDR1 WSHSY, CDR2 SAAADI. The DNA for the CDR3 is TGCGCCAGCAGGCCGGGACTAATCAACACTGAAGCTTTCTTT. Translated: CASRPGLINTEAFF.

The genes are TRBV4-1 and TRBJ1-1; the match to TRBD1 covers 7 bases. Germline CDR1 MGHRA, CDR2 YSYEKL. V was clipped by 4 bases and J by 3 bases; unmatched bases: 8. The CDR3 runs to 15 residues. The DNA for the CDR3 is TGCGCCAGCAGCCGACAGTCAACAGGGGACACTGAAGCTTTCTTT. It codes for CASSRQSTGDTEAFF.

A few counts support this clone. The chain combines TRBV12-5 with TRBJ2-3, with 10 bases that match TRBD1. Unmatched junction bases numbered 5, after V lost 2 bases and J lost 6 bases. The CDR3 has 15 residues. Germline lookup yields CDR1 LGHNT and CDR2 FRNRAP. In DNA form, the CDR3 reads TGTGCTAGTGGTTTGTGGACAGGGGGAACGGATACGCAGTATTTT. It yields the protein CASGLWTGGTDTQYF.

This rearrangement joins TRBV9 to TRBJ1-6; a possible D gene is TRBD1 (6 bases). Germline V lookup: CDR1 SGDLS, CDR2 YYNGEE. V was trimmed by 4 bases and J by 7 bases, leaving 18 bases between them. This CDR3 is 16 amino acids long. The CDR3 sequence: CASSLGPRDKNSPLHF. The CDR3, as DNA: TGTGCCAGCAGCCTCGGACCCCGGGACAAGAATTCACCCCTCCACTTT.

V usage is TRBV11-1 and J usage is TRBJ2-7, with TRBD2 matching over 9 bases. The CDR3 runs to 15 residues. CDR1 and CDR2 from the germline V gene are SGHAT and FQDESV (reference sequence). Germline trimming cut 3 bases from V and 5 bases from J; bases unmatched to any gene: 8. The DNA for the CDR3 is TGTGCCAGCAGCTTGTCAGCGGGGGGACCCAACGAGCAGTACTTC. Translated: CASSLSAGGPNEQYF.

This clone came up a few times. In nucleotides, the CDR3 is TGTGCCAGCAGCTTGTCCTCCGGTGAGCAGTACTTC. Translation: CASSLSSGEQYF. The chain uses TRBV5-4 and TRBJ2-7, with D hard to call. Per germline, CDR1 SGHNT and CDR2 YYREEE (reference sequence). The CDR3 is 12 amino acids. V was pared by 1 base and J by 7 bases, with 9 bases between.

The chain carries TRBV2 and TRBJ2-7; 7 nucleotides agree with TRBD2. CDR3 length equals 15 residues. The V gene end was trimmed by 3 bases and the J gene end by 0 bases; junction bases not matched to a gene: 5. Germline V gives CDR1 SNHLY, CDR2 FYNNEI. For the CDR3, the DNA is TGTGCCAGCAGTGAGGCTAGCGGATACTCCTACGAGCAGTACTTC. It encodes CASSEASGYSYEQYF. The full variable domain, with the rest looked up from reference TRBV2 and TRBJ2-7, is EPEVTQTPSHQVTQMGQEVILRCVPISNHLYFYWYRQILGQKVEFLVSFYNNEISEKSEIFDDQFSVERPDGSNFTLKIRSTKLEDSAMYFCASSEASGYSYEQYFGPGTRLTVT.

This chain connects TRBV7-2 to TRBJ2-2; TRBD1 matches 8 bases. There are 16 residues in the CDR3. CDR1 is SGHTA and CDR2 is FQGNSA in the germline V gene. V trimming: 2 bases; J trimming: 4 bases; junction bases outside the gene matches: 6. The CDR3 region has the DNA TGTGCCAGCAGCTTATGGCAGGGGGCGGGCACCGGGGAGCTGTTTTTT. Its translation: CASSLWQGAGTGELFF.

The V gene is TRBV4-3, the J gene TRBJ2-2, with TRBD2 identical over 7 bases. The germline CDR1 and CDR2 sequences are LGHNA and YSLEER. The V segment lost 1 base and the J segment 8 bases; nucleotides outside the gene matches: 7. The CDR3 totals 15 residues. The CDR3 region is CASSQVETSSGELFF. The DNA for the CDR3 is TGCGCCAGCAGCCAAGTGGAGACTAGCTCGGGGGAGCTGTTTTTT.